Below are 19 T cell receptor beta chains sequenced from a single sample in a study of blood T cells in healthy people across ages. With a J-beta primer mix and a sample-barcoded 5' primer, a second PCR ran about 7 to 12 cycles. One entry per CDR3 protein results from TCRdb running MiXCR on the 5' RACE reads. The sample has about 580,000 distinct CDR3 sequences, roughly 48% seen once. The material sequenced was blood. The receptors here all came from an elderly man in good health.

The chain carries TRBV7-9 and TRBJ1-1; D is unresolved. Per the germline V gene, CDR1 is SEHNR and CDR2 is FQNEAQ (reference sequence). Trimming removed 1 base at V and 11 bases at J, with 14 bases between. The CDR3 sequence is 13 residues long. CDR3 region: CASSLEWTAQAFF. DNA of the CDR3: TGTGCCAGCAGCTTAGAATGGACGGCGCAGGCTTTCTTT.

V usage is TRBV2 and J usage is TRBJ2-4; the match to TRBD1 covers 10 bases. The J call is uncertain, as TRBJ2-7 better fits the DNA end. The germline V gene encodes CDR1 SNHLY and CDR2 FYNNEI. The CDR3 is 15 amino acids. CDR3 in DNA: TGTGCCAGCACTAGGGGACAGGGGATGTACTACGAGCAGTACTTC. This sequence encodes CASTRGQGMYYEQYF.

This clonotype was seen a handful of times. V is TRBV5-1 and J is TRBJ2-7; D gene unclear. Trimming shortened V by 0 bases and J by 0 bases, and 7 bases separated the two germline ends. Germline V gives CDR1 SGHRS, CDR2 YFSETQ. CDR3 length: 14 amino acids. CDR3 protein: CASSLGGASYEQYF. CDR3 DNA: TGCGCCAGCAGCTTGGGCGGCGCCTCCTACGAGCAGTACTTC.

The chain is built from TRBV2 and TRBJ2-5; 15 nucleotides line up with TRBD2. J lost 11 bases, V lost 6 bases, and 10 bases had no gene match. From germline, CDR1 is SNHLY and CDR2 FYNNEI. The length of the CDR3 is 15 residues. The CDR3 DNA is TGTGCCAGCAGAGCCAGGACTAGCGGGAGGGGAGAGCAGTACTTC. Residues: CASRARTSGRGEQYF.

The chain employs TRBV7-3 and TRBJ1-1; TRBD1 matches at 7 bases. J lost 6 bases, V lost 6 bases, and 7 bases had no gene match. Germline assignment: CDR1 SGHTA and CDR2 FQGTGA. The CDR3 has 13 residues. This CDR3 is CASSYRGDAEAFF. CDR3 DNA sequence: TGTGCCAGCAGTTACAGGGGAGACGCTGAAGCTTTCTTT.

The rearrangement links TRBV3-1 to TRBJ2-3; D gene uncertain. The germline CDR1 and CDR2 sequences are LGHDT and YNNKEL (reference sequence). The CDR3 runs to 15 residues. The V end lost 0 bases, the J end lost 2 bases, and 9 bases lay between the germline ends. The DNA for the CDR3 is TGTGCCAGCAGCCAAGAAAGGATACTCACAGATACGCAGTATTTT. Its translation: CASSQERILTDTQYF.

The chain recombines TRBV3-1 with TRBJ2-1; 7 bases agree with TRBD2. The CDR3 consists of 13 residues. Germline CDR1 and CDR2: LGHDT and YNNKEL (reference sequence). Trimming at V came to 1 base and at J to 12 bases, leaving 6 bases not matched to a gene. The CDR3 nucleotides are TGTGCCAGCAGCCAAGCAAGCGGGAAAGGGCAGTTCTTC. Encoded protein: CASSQASGKGQFF.

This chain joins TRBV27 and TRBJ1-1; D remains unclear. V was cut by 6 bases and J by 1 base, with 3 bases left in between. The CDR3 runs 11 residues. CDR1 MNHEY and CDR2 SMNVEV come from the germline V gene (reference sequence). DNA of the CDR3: TGTGCCAGCAGGTGGAACACTGAAGCTTTCTTT. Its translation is CASRWNTEAFF.

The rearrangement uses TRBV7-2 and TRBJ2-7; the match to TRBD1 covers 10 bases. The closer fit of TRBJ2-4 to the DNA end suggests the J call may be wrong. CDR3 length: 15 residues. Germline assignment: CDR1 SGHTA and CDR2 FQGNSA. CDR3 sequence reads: CASSLAWTGGNIQYF. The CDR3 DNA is TGTGCCAGCAGCTTAGCGTGGACAGGGGGGAACATTCAGTACTTC.

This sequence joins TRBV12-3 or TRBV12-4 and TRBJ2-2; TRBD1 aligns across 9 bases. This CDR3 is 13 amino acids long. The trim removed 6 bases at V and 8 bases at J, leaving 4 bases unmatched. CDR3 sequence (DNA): TGTGCCAGCAGAGCACAGGGGGCAGGGGAGCTGTTTTTT. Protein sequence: CASRAQGAGELFF.

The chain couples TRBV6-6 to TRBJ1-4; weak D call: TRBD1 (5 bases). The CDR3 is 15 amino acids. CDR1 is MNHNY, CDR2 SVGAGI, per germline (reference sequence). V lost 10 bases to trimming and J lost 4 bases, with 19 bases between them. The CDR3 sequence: CANRDIRDGNEKLFF. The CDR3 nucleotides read TGTGCCAACAGAGACATCCGGGACGGTAATGAAAAACTGTTTTTT.

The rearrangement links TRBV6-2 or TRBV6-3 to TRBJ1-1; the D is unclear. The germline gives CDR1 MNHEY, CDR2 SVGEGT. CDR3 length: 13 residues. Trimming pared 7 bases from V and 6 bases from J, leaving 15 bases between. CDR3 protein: CASNDWELAEAFF. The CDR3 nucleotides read TGTGCCAGCAACGACTGGGAGTTAGCTGAAGCTTTCTTT.

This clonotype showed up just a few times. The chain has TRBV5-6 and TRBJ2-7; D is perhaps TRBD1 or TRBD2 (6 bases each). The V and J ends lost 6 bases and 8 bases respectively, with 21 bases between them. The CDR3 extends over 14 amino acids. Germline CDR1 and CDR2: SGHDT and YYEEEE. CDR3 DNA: TGTGCCAGCACCGAACGCGGGACAATGGAACAGCAGTACTTC. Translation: CASTERGTMEQQYF.

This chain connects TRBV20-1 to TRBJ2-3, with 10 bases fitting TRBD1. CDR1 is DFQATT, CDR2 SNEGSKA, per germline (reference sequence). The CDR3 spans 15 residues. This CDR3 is CSGNPGQGSTDTQYF. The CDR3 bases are TGCAGCGGAAACCCGGGACAGGGGAGCACAGATACGCAGTATTTT.

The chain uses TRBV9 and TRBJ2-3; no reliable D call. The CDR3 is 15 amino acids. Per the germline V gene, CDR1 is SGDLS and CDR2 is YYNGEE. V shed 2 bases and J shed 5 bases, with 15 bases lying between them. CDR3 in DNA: TGTGCCAGCAGCGTCTCAGGACCCGAGGTAGATACGCAGTATTTT. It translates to CASSVSGPEVDTQYF.

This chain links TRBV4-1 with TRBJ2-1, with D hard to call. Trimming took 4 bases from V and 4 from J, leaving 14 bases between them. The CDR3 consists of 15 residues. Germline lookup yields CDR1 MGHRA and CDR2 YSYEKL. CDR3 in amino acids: CASSPLEFGYNEQFF. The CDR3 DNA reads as TGCGCCAGCAGCCCCCTCGAGTTCGGGTACAATGAGCAGTTCTTC.

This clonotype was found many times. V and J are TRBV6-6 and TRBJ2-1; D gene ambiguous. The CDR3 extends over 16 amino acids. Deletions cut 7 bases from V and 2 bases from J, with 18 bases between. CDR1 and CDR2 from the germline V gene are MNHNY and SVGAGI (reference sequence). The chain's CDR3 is CASNLGGEGAYNEQFF. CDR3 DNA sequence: TGTGCCAGCAACCTCGGTGGGGAAGGAGCCTACAATGAGCAGTTCTTC.

DNA of the CDR3: TGTGCCAGCAGACCCAGCTGGGGCGGTCAGCCCCAGCATTTT. It encodes CASRPSWGGQPQHF. This chain connects TRBV6-6 to TRBJ1-5, with D possibly TRBD1 on 5 matching bases. V was trimmed by 6 bases and J by 6 bases, leaving 15 bases between them. The CDR3 is made up of 14 amino acids. Germline V gives CDR1 MNHNY, CDR2 SVGAGI (reference sequence).

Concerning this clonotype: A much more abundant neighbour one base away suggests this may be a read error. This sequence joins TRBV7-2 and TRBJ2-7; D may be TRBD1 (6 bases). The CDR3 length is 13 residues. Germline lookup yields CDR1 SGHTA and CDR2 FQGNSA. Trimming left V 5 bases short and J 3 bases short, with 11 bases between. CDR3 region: CASSQGFYYEQYF. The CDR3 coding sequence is TGTGCCAGCAGCCAGGGGTTCTACTACGAGCAGTACTTC.